The 22 T cell receptor beta chains given below trace back to one sample, sequenced in a study of blood T cell repertoires in COVID-19. Assay: immunoSEQ multiplex PCR; the TCRdb copy retains only in-frame clones and omits some. The table has hundreds of thousands of clones, around four fifths seen once. The specimen was peripheral blood. All receptors derive from a woman between 55 and 75 years old with active or convalescent COVID-19.

CDR3 region: CASSQDLAGGPNTGELFF. DNA for the CDR3: TGCGCCAGCAGCCAAGATCTAGCGGGGGGACCGAACACCGGGGAGCTGTTTTTT. The chain has TRBV4-3 and TRBJ2-2; 11 positions agree with TRBD2. V trimming: 0 bases; J trimming: 0 bases; junction bases outside the gene matches: 3. CDR3 length: 18 residues. From germline, CDR1 is LGHNA and CDR2 YSLEER.

V gene TRBV25-1 combines with J gene TRBJ2-3; D is possibly TRBD1 (5 bases). Germline-derived CDR1 and CDR2 are MGHDK and SYGVNS. This CDR3 contains 16 residues. V lost 5 bases and J lost 1, with 16 bases in between. CDR3 DNA: TGTGCCAGCAGTAAACAGGCGGAGAGCCGCACAGATACGCAGTATTTT. Its protein is CASSKQAESRTDTQYF.

The chain recombines TRBV29-1 with TRBJ1-4; no firm D call. Trimming pared 1 base from V and 6 bases from J, leaving 6 bases between. The germline gives CDR1 SQVTM, CDR2 ANQGSEA. This CDR3 is built from 12 residues. CDR3 sequence reads: CSVEGGDEKLFF. The CDR3 nucleotides read TGCAGCGTTGAAGGCGGGGATGAAAAACTGTTTTTT.

This clone occurred once. The rearrangement joins TRBV11-3 to TRBJ1-1; 7 bases are a match to TRBD1. Trimming removed 3 bases from V and 1 base from J; junction bases left unmatched: 5. Germline lookup yields CDR1 SGHNT and CDR2 YENEEA. CDR3 length equals 15 residues. The CDR3: CASSLGTAGNTEAFF. CDR3 nucleotides: TGTGCCAGCAGCTTGGGGACAGCGGGGAACACTGAAGCTTTCTTT.

This rearrangement joins TRBV3-1 (or the pseudogene TRBV3-2) to TRBJ2-2; D not resolved. CDR1 LGHDT and CDR2 YNNKEL come from the germline V gene (reference sequence). This CDR3 comprises 11 residues. V was trimmed by 6 bases and J by 6 bases, leaving 5 bases between them. The CDR3 protein is CASSTPGELFF. As DNA, the CDR3 is TGTGCCAGCAGTACACCCGGGGAGCTGTTTTTT.

This clone appeared a single time. The gene calls are TRBV7-2 and TRBJ2-7; D is unresolved. The germline gives CDR1 SGHTA, CDR2 FQGNSA. The CDR3 is 17 amino acids. V gave up 1 base and J gave up 0 bases, with 16 bases separating them. CDR3 loop: CASSLDVSGSSSYEQYF. Written as DNA, the CDR3 is TGTGCCAGCAGCTTAGATGTCTCGGGTTCGAGCTCCTACGAGCAGTACTTC.

The chain links TRBV27 to TRBJ1-2; a weak D match, TRBD1 (5 bases). CDR3 length: 15 amino acids. Trimming removed 2 bases at V and 1 base at J, with 11 bases between. Germline values: CDR1 MNHEY, CDR2 SMNVEV (reference sequence). The CDR3 nucleotides read TGTGCCAGCAGTTTAATGGGGGGGGTTAACTATGGCTACACCTTC. This translates into CASSLMGGVNYGYTF.

J is TRBJ1-2 and V is TRBV6-5; 7 nucleotides line up with TRBD1. The length of the CDR3 is 12 residues. Germline V lookup: CDR1 MNHEY, CDR2 SVGAGI. The trim removed 5 bases at V and 8 bases at J, leaving 5 bases unmatched. CDR3 nucleotides: TGTGCCAGCAGTCCCGAGACAGGGGGCTACACCTTC. This translates into CASSPETGGYTF.

The J gene is TRBJ2-3, the V gene TRBV19, with 7 bases lining up with TRBD1. This CDR3 is built from 14 residues. CDR1 LNHDA and CDR2 SQIVND come from the germline V gene (reference sequence). The V gene end was trimmed by 7 bases and the J gene end by 0 bases; junction bases not matched to a gene: 4. The CDR3 loop reads CASKGTASTDTQYF. CDR3 sequence (DNA): TGTGCCAGTAAGGGGACAGCCAGCACAGATACGCAGTATTTT.

The CDR3 region has the DNA TGCGCCAGCAGCCAAGATCGTACAGGGGATAATGAAAAACTGTTTTTT. Translated: CASSQDRTGDNEKLFF. This sequence joins TRBV4-1 and TRBJ1-4, with 7 bases matching TRBD1. This CDR3 has 16 residues. The trim removed 0 bases at V and 4 bases at J, leaving 5 bases unmatched. Per germline, CDR1 MGHRA and CDR2 YSYEKL.

This chain joins TRBV29-1 and TRBJ1-5; 7 bases match TRBD1. With V trimmed by 4 bases and J by 5 bases, 5 bases remained unmatched. Germline lookup yields CDR1 SQVTM and CDR2 ANQGSEA. The CDR3 totals 13 residues. This CDR3 is CSVGGQADQPQHF. CDR3 DNA sequence: TGCAGCGTTGGAGGACAGGCAGATCAGCCCCAGCATTTT.

The chain combines TRBV2 with TRBJ2-1; TRBD2 matches at 8 bases. CDR3 length: 13 amino acids. Germline trimming cut 9 bases from V and 6 bases from J; bases unmatched to any gene: 7. Germline V CDR1 and CDR2: SNHLY, FYNNEI. The CDR3 sequence is CASVSGGPNEQFF. The CDR3 DNA is TGTGCCAGTGTGTCGGGGGGGCCCAATGAGCAGTTCTTC.

The chain is built from TRBV10-3 and TRBJ1-2; 7 bases are a match to TRBD1. J gave up 2 bases and V 6 bases, and 15 bases lay outside the gene matches. Germline V gene lookup returns CDR1 ENHRY and CDR2 SYGVKD. This CDR3 has 17 amino acids. The CDR3 region is CAIRPPGTAKGNYGYTF. Written as DNA, the CDR3 is TGTGCCATCAGACCCCCCGGGACAGCTAAGGGAAACTATGGCTACACCTTC.

CDR3 region: CASSTGQGISGYTF. CDR3 coding DNA: TGCGCCAGCAGCACTGGACAGGGTATATCTGGCTACACCTTC. V and J are TRBV5-1 and TRBJ1-2; 8 bases are shared with TRBD1. This CDR3 is 14 amino acids long. Per germline, CDR1 SGHRS and CDR2 YFSETQ. The J segment lost 7 bases and the V segment lost 4 bases, leaving 9 bases of the junction unmatched.

This chain uses TRBV6-6 with TRBJ1-4, with 11 bases lining up with TRBD1. V was clipped by 6 bases and J by 3 bases; unmatched bases: 6. This CDR3 is 16 amino acids long. The germline gives CDR1 MNHNY, CDR2 SVGAGI (reference sequence). CDR3 sequence reads: CASSPGQGGANEKLFF. DNA for the CDR3: TGTGCCAGCAGCCCGGGACAGGGGGGCGCTAATGAAAAACTGTTTTTT.

This clone was recorded once. The J gene is TRBJ1-2, the V gene TRBV10-3; no firm D call. Germline lookup yields CDR1 ENHRY and CDR2 SYGVKD. The V end lost 3 bases, the J end lost 6 bases, and 14 bases lay between the germline ends. This CDR3 has 14 residues. Here the CDR3 DNA reads TGTGCCATCAGTGAAGGAGGGCAGGAAAATGGCTACACCTTC. It codes for CAISEGGQENGYTF.

The chain employs TRBV27 and TRBJ2-3; 12 bases are shared with TRBD1. The V gene's germline CDR1 is MNHEY and CDR2 SMNVEV (reference sequence). The CDR3 extends over 15 amino acids. The junction had 4 bases not matched to a gene; V was cut back by 5 bases and J by 4 bases. As DNA, the CDR3 is TGTGCCAGCAGTACCCGGGACAGGGGGCCAGATACGCAGTATTTT. This codes for CASSTRDRGPDTQYF.

CDR3 nucleotide sequence: TGTGCCAGCAGCTTAGGGACAGCGGGGAATGAGCAGTTCTTC. Encoded protein: CASSLGTAGNEQFF. The chain couples TRBV7-9 to TRBJ2-1, with TRBD2 as a possible D gene (7 bases). Germline V lookup: CDR1 SEHNR, CDR2 FQNEAQ (reference sequence). The CDR3 runs to 14 residues. The germline V and J ends were trimmed by 1 base and 7 bases, with 11 bases remaining between them.

The genes are TRBV19 and TRBJ1-2, with a tentative D call TRBD1 (6 bases). Germline V gene data show CDR1 as LNHDA and CDR2 as SQIVND (reference sequence). Trimming removed 10 bases from V and 0 bases from J, with 18 bases in between. The CDR3 is 15 residues long. CDR3 nucleotide sequence: TGTGCCACTACGACAGGAGACTATACTAACTATGGCTACACCTTC. It yields the protein CATTTGDYTNYGYTF.

The chain recombines TRBV30 with TRBJ1-2; 8 bases are shared with TRBD1. Losses at the gene ends were 3 bases for V and 3 bases for J; bases not matched to a gene: 9. Germline CDR1 is GTSNPN and CDR2 is SVGIG (reference sequence). The CDR3 extends over 15 amino acids. The CDR3 region is CAWRPEDRAYYGYTF. The DNA for the CDR3 is TGTGCCTGGAGGCCTGAGGACAGGGCTTACTATGGCTACACCTTC.

The genes are TRBV6-2 or TRBV6-3 and TRBJ2-3; TRBD1 is a possible D gene (6 bases). Trimming cost V 2 bases and J 6 bases, with 15 bases left between them. The CDR3 is 15 amino acids. Germline V CDR1 and CDR2: MNHEY, SVGEGT. Here the CDR3 reads CASSYQSGDEDTQYF. The CDR3 region has the DNA TGTGCCAGCAGTTACCAGTCAGGGGATGAGGATACGCAGTATTTT.

The chain recombines TRBV5-1 with TRBJ2-1; D is unresolved. The CDR3 runs 13 residues. The V and J ends lost 4 bases and 4 bases respectively, with 9 bases between them. Germline CDR1 is SGHRS and CDR2 is YFSETQ. CDR3 sequence (DNA): TGCGCCAGCAGCCTAGGATGGTACAATGAGCAGTTCTTC. This translates into CASSLGWYNEQFF.